These 14 T cell receptor beta chains share one sample of origin, sequenced in a study of blood T cell repertoires in COVID-19. TCRdb's copy holds only in-frame clones and misses some; the assay was immunoSEQ multiplex PCR. The profile shows around 150,000 clones, 85% of them singletons. The sample taken for sequencing was peripheral blood. These TCRs come from a human donor with acute or convalescent COVID-19. The donor label of this sample is uncertain.

The chain uses TRBV2 and TRBJ1-2; no reliable D call. Per germline, CDR1 SNHLY and CDR2 FYNNEI. V was clipped by 3 bases and J by 8 bases, with 16 bases between them. The CDR3 is 14 residues long. The CDR3 DNA follows: TGTGCCAGCAGTGAGGATGGAAGAGGGCGAGGCTACACCTTC. Encoded protein: CASSEDGRGRGYTF.

The table lists this clone with a few counts. The chain couples TRBV5-1 to TRBJ1-1, with 10 bases identical to TRBD1. The CDR3 sequence is 15 residues long. The germline V gene has CDR1 SGHRS and CDR2 YFSETQ. After removal of 3 bases from V and 4 bases from J, the junction contained 6 bases not matched to a gene. The CDR3 bases are TGCGCCAGCAGCTCTAAGACAGGGGGCTTCACTGAAGCTTTCTTT. Translating it yields CASSSKTGGFTEAFF.

The chain uses TRBV5-1 and TRBJ2-1; 14 nucleotides agree with TRBD2. This CDR3 has 17 residues. Germline CDR1 and CDR2: SGHRS and YFSETQ. The J segment lost 4 bases and the V segment lost 5 bases, leaving 8 bases of the junction unmatched. The CDR3 protein is CASRTGLAGGYYNEQFF. As DNA, the CDR3 is TGCGCCAGCAGGACTGGACTAGCGGGGGGCTATTACAATGAGCAGTTCTTC.

This clone was counted a few times. The V gene is TRBV27, the J gene TRBJ1-2; D possibly corresponds to TRBD1 (6 bases). Trimming removed 3 bases from V and 3 bases from J, with 20 bases in between. Germline V gene sequence: CDR1 MNHEY, CDR2 SMNVEV (reference sequence). The CDR3 sequence is 17 residues long. CDR3 amino acids: CASSFWPPTGPHYGYTF. The CDR3 nucleotides are TGTGCCAGCAGTTTTTGGCCTCCGACAGGACCACACTATGGCTACACCTTC.

The DNA of the CDR3 is TGTGCCTGGAGTGTAACGGGCGGGCGGCGAGCTTTCTTT. This translates into CAWSVTGGRRAFF. The chain couples TRBV30 to TRBJ1-1; D gene ambiguous. Germline-derived CDR1 and CDR2 are GTSNPN and SVGIG (reference sequence). V was pared by 0 bases and J by 10 bases, with 15 bases between. The length of the CDR3 is 13 residues. Complete variable domain (other parts from reference TRBV30 and TRBJ1-1): SQTIHQWPATLVQPVGSPLSLECTVEGTSNPNLYWYRQAAGRGLQLLFYSVGIGQISSEVPQNLSASRPQDRQFILSSKKLLLSDSGFYLCAWSVTGGRRAFFGQGTRLTVV.

CDR3 loop: CASSLGPDRAHGYTF. The CDR3, as DNA: TGTGCCAGCAGCTTGGGACCCGACAGGGCTCATGGCTACACCTTC. V is TRBV7-3 and J is TRBJ1-2, with 7 bases aligning to TRBD1. This CDR3 has 15 amino acids. The V and J ends lost 3 bases and 6 bases, in that order; junction bases with no gene match: 10. Germline V gives CDR1 SGHTA, CDR2 FQGTGA.

V usage is TRBV25-1 and J usage is TRBJ2-7; 7 bases fit TRBD1. Germline CDR1 and CDR2: MGHDK and SYGVNS. The junction had 8 bases not matched to a gene; V was cut back by 4 bases and J by 2 bases. This CDR3 spans 15 amino acids. The CDR3 spells CASSGRDSLTYEQYF. The DNA for the CDR3 is TGTGCCAGCAGTGGTCGGGACAGCTTGACCTACGAGCAGTACTTC.

The chain is built from TRBV12-5 and TRBJ1-5; TRBD1 aligns across 7 bases. In germline, CDR1 is LGHNT, CDR2 FRNRAP. The CDR3 spans 17 residues. Unmatched junction bases numbered 10, after V lost 5 bases and J lost 0 bases. The CDR3 DNA sequence: TGTGCTAGTGGTCCTGGGGCAGGGGGGTATAGCAATCAGCCCCAGCATTTT. Encoded protein: CASGPGAGGYSNQPQHF. Supplemented by reference TRBV12-5 and TRBJ1-5, the full variable domain reads DARVTQTPRHKVTEMGQEVTMRCQPILGHNTVFWYRQTMMQGLELLAYFRNRAPLDDSGMPKDRFSAEMPDATLATLKIQPSEPRDSAVYFCASGPGAGGYSNQPQHFGDGTRLSIL.

This clone was picked up one time. This sequence joins TRBV12-3 or TRBV12-4 and TRBJ1-1; no firm D call. The ends were cut back, 5 bases at V and 1 base at J, with 8 bases in the middle. The CDR3 totals 13 residues. The CDR3 loop reads CASSREWNTEAFF. CDR3 DNA sequence: TGTGCCAGCAGTAGGGAGTGGAACACTGAAGCTTTCTTT.

The rearrangement uses TRBV10-1 and TRBJ2-7; D may be TRBD1 (6 bases). Germline CDR1 and CDR2: WNHNN and SYGVQD (reference sequence). The length of the CDR3 is 15 residues. V gave up 8 bases and J gave up 4 bases, with 21 bases separating them. The CDR3 DNA reads as TGCGCCAGCTCTCGAAGGGGGACAAGACCGTACGAGCAGTACTTC. It is translated as CASSRRGTRPYEQYF.

The chain joins TRBV5-1 to TRBJ1-6, with D possibly TRBD1 on 5 matching bases. Deletions cut 4 bases from V and 5 bases from J, with 10 bases between. The CDR3 extends over 14 amino acids. Germline V gene data show CDR1 as SGHRS and CDR2 as YFSETQ. This CDR3 is CASSQDTNNSPLHF. CDR3 in DNA: TGCGCCAGCAGCCAGGACACAAATAATTCACCCCTCCACTTT.

The rearrangement joins TRBV19 to TRBJ2-7; 8 bases agree with TRBD1. The trim removed 4 bases at V and 1 base at J, leaving 3 bases unmatched. The CDR3 consists of 14 residues. The germline CDR1 and CDR2 sequences are LNHDA and SQIVND (reference sequence). The CDR3 nucleotides are TGTGCCAGTAGTACCGGGACAGGTTCCTACGAGCAGTACTTC. This sequence encodes CASSTGTGSYEQYF.

The chain is built from TRBV3-1 (or the pseudogene TRBV3-2) and TRBJ2-1, with 11 positions matching TRBD2. The length of the CDR3 is 16 residues. The germline V gene has CDR1 LGHDT and CDR2 YNNKEL (reference sequence). V dropped 4 bases and J dropped 4; count of bases not matched to a gene: 6. The CDR3 is CASSLLLAGEYNEQFF. The CDR3 DNA sequence: TGTGCCAGCAGCCTCTTACTAGCGGGGGAATACAATGAGCAGTTCTTC.

V and J are TRBV19 and TRBJ1-2; 7 bases are shared with TRBD1. CDR1 LNHDA and CDR2 SQIVND come from the germline V gene (reference sequence). This CDR3 is built from 15 residues. V shed 6 bases, J shed 4 bases, and the junction held 11 bases outside the gene matches. CDR3 sequence reads: CASSDAGTASYGYTF. CDR3 nucleotides: TGTGCCAGTAGCGACGCCGGGACAGCGAGCTATGGCTACACCTTC.